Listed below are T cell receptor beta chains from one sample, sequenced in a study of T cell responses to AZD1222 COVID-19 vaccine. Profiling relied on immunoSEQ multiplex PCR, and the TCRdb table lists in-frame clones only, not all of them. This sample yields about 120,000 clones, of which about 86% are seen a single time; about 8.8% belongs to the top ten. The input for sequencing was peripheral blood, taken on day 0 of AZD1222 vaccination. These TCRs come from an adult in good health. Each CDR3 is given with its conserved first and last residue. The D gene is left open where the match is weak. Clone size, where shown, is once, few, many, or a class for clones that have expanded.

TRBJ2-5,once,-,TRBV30,CAWSIGERRETQYF,TGTGCCTGGAGTATCGGGGAGCGGCGGGAGACCCAGTACTTC
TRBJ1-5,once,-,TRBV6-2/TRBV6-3,CASRQYRGNQPQHF,TGTGCCAGCCGCCAGTATCGAGGCAATCAGCCCCAGCATTTT
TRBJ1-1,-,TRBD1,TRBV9,CASSVAGTGTNTEAFF,TGTGCCAGCAGCGTAGCTGGGACAGGGACGAACACTGAAGCTTTCTTT
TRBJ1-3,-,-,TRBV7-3,CASSPLGASGNTIYF,TGTGCCAGCAGCCCCCTCGGGGCCTCTGGAAACACCATATATTTT
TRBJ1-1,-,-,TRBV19,CASSMWQGNTEAFF,TGTGCCAGTAGTATGTGGCAGGGGAACACTGAAGCTTTCTTT
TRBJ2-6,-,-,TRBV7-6,CASSPSGLGAGANVLTF,TGTGCCAGCAGCCCCTCAGGTCTCGGAGCTGGGGCCAACGTCCTGACTTTC
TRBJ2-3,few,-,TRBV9,CASSVAGASTDTQYF,TGTGCCAGCAGCGTCGCCGGGGCTAGCACAGATACGCAGTATTTT
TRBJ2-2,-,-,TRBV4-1,CASSTRLTGELFF,TGCGCCAGCAGCACTCGCCTCACCGGGGAGCTGTTTTTT
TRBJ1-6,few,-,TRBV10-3,CAIRGTASTPLLHF,TGTGCCATCAGAGGGACGGCGAGCACTCCCCTCCTCCACTTT
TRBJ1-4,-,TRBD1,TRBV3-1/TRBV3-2,CASSQGLGQANEKLFF,TGTGCCAGCAGCCAAGGTTTGGGACAGGCTAATGAAAAACTGTTTTTT
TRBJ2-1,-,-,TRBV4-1,CASSSLDMVQYNEQFF,TGCGCCAGCAGCTCATTGGACATGGTGCAATACAATGAGCAGTTCTTC
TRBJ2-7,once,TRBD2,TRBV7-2,CASSPAGLAGTYEQYF,TGTGCCAGCAGCCCGGCCGGACTAGCGGGAACCTACGAGCAGTACTTC
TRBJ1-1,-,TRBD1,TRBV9,CASSVGQGLRDTEAFF,TGTGCCAGCAGCGTAGGACAGGGACTTCGCGACACTGAAGCTTTCTTT
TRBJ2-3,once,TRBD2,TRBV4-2,CASSQDHGTSVTDTQYF,TGTGCCAGCAGCCAAGATCACGGGACTAGCGTCACAGATACGCAGTATTTT
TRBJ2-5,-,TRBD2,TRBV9,CASSASAPGLAGQETQYF,TGTGCCAGCAGCGCCAGTGCCCCGGGACTAGCGGGACAAGAGACCCAGTACTTC
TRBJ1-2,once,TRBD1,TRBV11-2,CASSRNTGGRREGYGYTF,TGTGCCAGCAGCCGCAACACAGGGGGTCGTAGGGAGGGCTATGGCTACACCTTC
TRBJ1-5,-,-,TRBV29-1,CSVADRNQPQHF,TGCAGCGTTGCGGATCGAAATCAGCCCCAGCATTTT
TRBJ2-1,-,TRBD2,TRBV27,CASRASGTYNEQFF,TGTGCCAGCAGGGCTAGCGGGACCTACAATGAGCAGTTCTTC
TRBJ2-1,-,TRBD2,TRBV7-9,CASSQRSGRRYNEQFF,TGTGCCAGCAGCCAGCGTAGCGGGAGACGGTACAATGAGCAGTTCTTC
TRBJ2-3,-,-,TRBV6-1,CASSEAGYTDTQYF,TGTGCCAGCAGTGAAGCGGGTTACACAGATACGCAGTATTTT
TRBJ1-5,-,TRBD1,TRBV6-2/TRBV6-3,CASSWDRNQPQHF,TGTGCCAGCAGTTGGGACAGAAATCAGCCCCAGCATTTT
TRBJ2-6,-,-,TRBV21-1,CASSSRPAGISSGANVLTF,TGTGCCAGCAGCTCCCGACCCGCGGGCATTTCCTCTGGGGCCAACGTCCTGACTTTC
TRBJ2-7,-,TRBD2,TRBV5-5,CASSLGLAGVGEQYF,TGTGCCAGCAGCTTGGGACTAGCGGGAGTCGGCGAGCAGTACTTC
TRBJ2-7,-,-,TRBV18,CASSPGERMEQYF,TGTGCCAGCTCACCAGGGGAGCGGATGGAGCAGTACTTC
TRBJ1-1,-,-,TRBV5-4,CASSLGGSHTEAFF,TGTGCCAGCAGCTTGGGGGGCTCGCACACTGAAGCTTTCTTT
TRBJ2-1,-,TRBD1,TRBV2,CASSDATGSAYNEQFF,TGTGCCAGCAGTGACGCGACAGGGAGTGCCTACAATGAGCAGTTCTTC
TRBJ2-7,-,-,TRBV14,CASSPPGRLSYEQYF,TGTGCCAGCAGCCCTCCGGGACGATTATCCTACGAGCAGTACTTC
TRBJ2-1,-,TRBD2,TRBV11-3,CASSLASGNNNEQFF,TGTGCCAGCAGCTTAGCTAGCGGGAATAACAATGAGCAGTTCTTC
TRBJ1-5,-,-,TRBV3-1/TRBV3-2,CASSQTPWEGPQHF,TGTGCCAGCAGCCAAACCCCCTGGGAGGGTCCCCAGCATTTT
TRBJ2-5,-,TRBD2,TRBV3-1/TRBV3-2,CASSRGGAGDQETQYF,TGTGCCAGCAGCCGCGGGGGGGCTGGAGACCAAGAGACCCAGTACTTC
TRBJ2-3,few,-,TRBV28,CASSSFRTRTQYF,TGTGCCAGCTCGAGTTTTAGAACTCGAACGCAGTATTTT
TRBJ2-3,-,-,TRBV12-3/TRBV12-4,CASSYGSTDTQYF,TGTGCCAGCAGTTATGGTTCCACAGATACGCAGTATTTT
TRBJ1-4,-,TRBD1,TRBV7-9,CASSLPGKTGVEKLFF,TGTGCCAGCAGCTTACCGGGGAAGACAGGGGTCGAAAAACTGTTTTTT
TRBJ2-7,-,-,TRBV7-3,CASSLNAPYEQYF,TGTGCCAGCAGCTTAAATGCCCCCTACGAGCAGTACTTC
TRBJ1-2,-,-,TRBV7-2,CASSSKTGVYGYTF,TGTGCCAGCAGCTCAAAAACGGGCGTCTATGGCTACACCTTC
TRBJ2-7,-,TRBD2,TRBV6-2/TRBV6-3,CASSYRLAGGNSEQYF,TGTGCCAGCAGTTATCGGCTAGCGGGAGGAAATAGCGAGCAGTACTTC
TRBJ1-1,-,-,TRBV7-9,CASSLKVGENTEAFF,TGTGCCAGCAGCCTAAAGGTCGGGGAGAACACTGAAGCTTTCTTT
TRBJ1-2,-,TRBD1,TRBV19,CASSADRGLGGYTF,TGTGCCAGTAGTGCGGACAGGGGGCTAGGTGGCTACACCTTC